This is a list of T cell receptor beta chains from one sample in a study of molecular identifiers for immune sequencing clone quantification. TCRdb analysed the PCR reads with MiXCR anew, one entry per CDR3 protein. The repertoire includes under 600,000 distinct CDR3 sequences, around 23% of them detected once, and approximately 0.8% sits in the top ten. Source material: naive CD8+ T cells from blood, with Jurkat cell RNA spiked in. These receptors were taken from a human donor in good health. Some libraries in this study had Jurkat cell RNA spiked in. CDR3s include the opening cysteine and the closing phenylalanine or tryptophan. The D gene is left open where the match is weak. Part of the rows lack a size; the others show once, few, many or a class for expanded clones.

cdr3_aa	cdr3_nt	v_call	d_call	j_call	clone_size	cdr3_length
CASRELSSNQPQHF	TGTGCCAGCAGGGAGCTAAGTAGCAATCAGCCCCAGCATTTT	TRBV28	-	TRBJ1-5	many	14
CAWSTGTSSYYNEQFF	TGTGCCTGGAGCACCGGGACTAGTTCGTACTACAATGAGCAGTTCTTC	TRBV30	TRBD2	TRBJ2-1	-	16
CASSSGTGTGNTQYF	TGTGCCAGCAGCTCTGGGACAGGGACAGGAAATACGCAGTATTTT	TRBV13	TRBD1	TRBJ2-3	-	15
CASSLVTGGPSGELFF	TGTGCCAGCAGCTTGGTCACAGGGGGCCCCTCCGGGGAGCTGTTTTTT	TRBV5-4	TRBD1	TRBJ2-2	many	16
CASDPGGAGYSQPQHF	TGTGCCAGTGACCCAGGGGGCGCGGGGTATAGTCAGCCCCAGCATTTT	TRBV6-1	TRBD1	TRBJ1-5	few	16
CASSERAGGPVDTQYF	TGTGCCAGCAGTGAAAGAGCGGGGGGGCCGGTAGATACGCAGTATTTT	TRBV2	TRBD2	TRBJ2-3	many	16
CASSQDLRDSYEQYF	TGCGCCAGCAGCCAAGATCTTCGGGACTCCTACGAGCAGTACTTC	TRBV4-1	-	TRBJ2-7	few	15
CSRGRQDPDEQYF	TGCAGCAGGGGTAGGCAGGATCCAGACGAGCAGTACTTC	TRBV20-1	-	TRBJ2-7	few	13
CASSPGAGYNQPQHF	TGCGCCAGCAGCCCTGGGGCAGGATACAATCAGCCCCAGCATTTT	TRBV4-3	-	TRBJ1-5	many	15
CAEAGRGNEQFF	TGTGCCGAGGCGGGACGCGGGAATGAGCAGTTCTTC	TRBV7-9	-	TRBJ2-1	few	12
CASSEHGGTDTQYF	TGTGCCAGCAGCGAACATGGAGGGACAGATACGCAGTATTTT	TRBV9	-	TRBJ2-3	many	14
CASSIWGTNQPQHF	TGTGCCAGTAGTATCTGGGGCACCAATCAGCCCCAGCATTTT	TRBV19	-	TRBJ1-5	few	14
CASSPTAGVPGELFF	TGTGCCAGCTCACCGACAGCGGGAGTCCCCGGGGAGCTGTTTTTT	TRBV18	TRBD2	TRBJ2-2	-	15
CASSQGTGGAKYYF	TGTGCCAGCAGCCAAGGGACAGGGGGCGCAAAGTACTACTTC	TRBV14	TRBD1	TRBJ2-7	-	14